The T cell receptor beta chain under discussion was sequenced for a study of radiation and T cells in renal cell carcinoma (dated by TCRdb to 2020 to 2021). For the study in its entirety: Samples were obtained from a clinical trial, in which 15 Gy stereotactic body radiation therapy was delivered to primary renal cell carcinomas and nephrectomy was performed 4 weeks later. In total, almost 55 samples, comprising around 26 tumors and some 27 peripheral blood samples, were subjected to TCR beta sequencing. A total of 3.5 million to 4.5 million unique CDR3 nucleotide sequences, encoding around 2.7 million unique CDR3 amino acid sequences, were found across all 50 or so samples. Overall study results and their limits: Dynamics of the blood repertoire were not tracked past 4 weeks after treatment. Because the trial had a single-armed design, the trial could not examine how radiation dose or scheduling affected the TCR repertoire. In blood, the top tumor clonotypes increased from baseline to 2 weeks after radiation and then shrank by 4 weeks, which suggests a temporary expansion of tumor-resident clones. Because pretreatment tumor biopsies were not available, the baseline intratumoral presence of clonotypes could not be determined.

CDR1 and CDR2, per the germline V gene, are MNHNS and SASEGT. The V and J ends are trimmed by 1 base and 5 bases, leaving 11 bases between them. The CDR3 runs 15 residues from the cysteine to the phenylalanine. The DNA shown is the 45-base CDR3, in frame from base 1. This sample's time point label indicates: baseline pretreatment blood. The treatment or condition label, as the study defines it: 15 Gy SBRT to primary tumor, nephrectomy 4 weeks later. To follow tumor-enriched clonotypes, peripheral blood was collected serially from radiation-treated patients at baseline and again at 2 weeks and 4 weeks after SBRT. Every patient had renal cell carcinoma of clear cell pathology. Genomic DNA for TCR sequencing was prepared using the QIAamp DNA Blood Mini Kit (Qiagen). The analyses included only samples that passed all quality control checks. The immunoSEQ kit was used, according to the manufacturer's recommendations, to generate TCR beta libraries from genomic DNA. To prepare the libraries, a first multiplex PCR with proprietary primers was run, followed by a second PCR that added unique barcodes, and a bead cleanup was done after each round. A positive control reaction and a negative control reaction, both provided in the kit, were run with every batch of samples. The final libraries were assessed on an Agilent 4200 TapeStation D1000 ScreenTape, pooled by volume, and quantified by qPCR. Sequencing ran on an Illumina NextSeq500 with a MidOutput 150-cycle cartridge, using 156 Read1 and 15 Index1 cycles with kit custom primers. The pooled library was loaded at roughly 1 pM with about 21% PhiX control spiked in. The original methods were these. The vendor-processed data were analyzed in R, and a clonotype was defined as all T cells that share the same CDR3 nucleotide sequence. For clone abundance analyses, frequencies were normalized to the 10,000 most abundant clones in each sample. Public T cell clones, which averaged fewer than five per sample, were excluded before analysis. A difference in abundance of at least 32-fold between compartments was used to define tumor-enriched and baseline blood-enriched clonotypes. A beta-binomial differential abundance model was used to identify clonotypes that expanded or contracted between blood time points. Tumor-blood repertoire similarity was measured with the Baroni-Urbani and Buser coefficient, and group comparisons used two-tailed Wilcoxon tests in R. What TCRdb holds here is the immuneACCESS table cut down to in-frame rearrangements. Part of the clones is not present; checked against another copy, under half of the missing clones reflect an unresolved V gene, and the others are unexplained. V, J and clone size derive from that table, while D and trimming were established from the DNA sequence. The sample table records some 150,000 clones; approximately 91% of these occur just once. Approximately 12% of the sample goes to the ten largest clones.

Turning to this clone: What this receptor recognizes is not known. No qualities accompany the bases; no much larger clone lies one base away.

The sequence was obtained from a woman in her forties or fifties with renal cell carcinoma. The chain is encoded by TRBV6-1 joined to TRBJ2-2, with a tentative D gene TRBD1 over 5 matching bases. This specimen consisted of blood, obtained from a patient whose treatment included radiotherapy and nephrectomy. The CDR3 here reads CASSEGQQLTGELFF. The DNA sequence is given as TGTGCCAGCAGTGAAGGACAGCAACTAACCGGGGAGCTGTTTTTT.